This record looks at one TCR beta chain sequence and its context. Its antigen is not known. Treatment specified: oral pan-JAK inhibitor, 5-10 mg twice daily. The data are from a study of CD8+ T cells in alopecia areata. Study context: After 6 to 18 months of tofacitinib, follow-up continued 6 months off drug. Severity of treated patients was scored by affected scalp percentage.

Following extraction, RNA underwent reverse transcription to cDNA, which served as the sequencing template. Generated by immunoSEQ multiplex PCR, the TCRdb table keeps only in-frame clones and is missing some. The table records around 170,000 clones, 40% to 55% of them present only once. Germline assignment: CDR1 MNHEY and CDR2 SVGAGI. The CDR3 extends over 15 amino acids. The J segment lost 4 bases and the V segment lost 7 bases, leaving 9 bases of the junction unmatched. The study's findings and limits: TCR sharing was clearer in mice than between patients, perhaps partly owing to patient HLA diversity. Higher clonality and more expanded CD8+ clones appeared in lesional than normal scalp.

V usage is TRBV6-5 and J usage is TRBJ2-7; 11 positions agree with TRBD1. The TCR was taken from a human donor with alopecia areata. The sequenced sample was CD8+ T cells sorted from blood, obtained between weeks 51 and 52, from a patient treated with tofacitinib. The CDR3 spells CASTLSGQGAYEQYF. As DNA, the CDR3 is TGTGCCAGCACCCTTTCAGGACAGGGGGCTTACGAGCAGTACTTC.